The 14 T cell receptor beta chains in this list originate from one sample, sequenced in a study of cytotoxic CD8 clonotypes in ibrutinib-treated CLL. The protocol was immunoSEQ multiplex PCR, while the TCRdb copy is restricted to in-frame clones and leaves out a portion. This sample yields around 140,000 clones, of which more than 70% are seen a single time; less than 8.5% belongs to the top ten. Source: PBMCs, taken after 36 months of ibrutinib treatment. Receptor source: a human donor with chronic lymphocytic leukemia.

The chain has TRBV27 and TRBJ1-5; D gene unclear. V was shortened by 4 bases and J by 5 bases, with 12 bases between the two germline ends. Germline V gives CDR1 MNHEY, CDR2 SMNVEV (reference sequence). The CDR3 has 14 amino acids. In DNA, the CDR3 is TGTGCCAGCAGTTCCGGGTCATATTATCAGCCCCAGCATTTT. Protein: CASSSGSYYQPQHF.

This chain uses TRBV10-1 with TRBJ2-1, with a weak D call TRBD2 (6 bases). The germline gives CDR1 WNHNN, CDR2 SYGVQD (reference sequence). This CDR3 region has 15 residues. Trimming left V 0 bases short and J 5 bases short, with 11 bases between. CDR3 protein: CASSESVGEDNEQFF. In DNA, the CDR3 is TGCGCCAGCAGTGAGTCTGTGGGGGAGGACAATGAGCAGTTCTTC.

The chain links TRBV9 to TRBJ1-2; 8 bases are shared with TRBD1. CDR3 length equals 15 residues. Germline CDR1 and CDR2: SGDLS and YYNGEE. Trimming took 2 bases from V and 3 from J; bases not matched to a gene: 6. The CDR3 reads CASSVGAGGDYGYTF. For the CDR3, the DNA is TGTGCCAGCAGCGTCGGGGCAGGGGGCGACTATGGCTACACCTTC.

V and J are TRBV11-2 and TRBJ2-4, with D perhaps TRBD2 (7 bases). The V end was cut by 5 bases, the J end by 3 bases, with 17 bases between. The CDR3 has 16 amino acids. Germline V CDR1 and CDR2: SGHAT, FQNNGV. The CDR3 loop reads CASSPQRGGDKNIQYF. CDR3 bases: TGTGCCAGCAGCCCCCAGCGAGGGGGGGACAAAAACATTCAGTACTTC.

The rearrangement uses TRBV6-5 and TRBJ1-6; TRBD1 aligns across 10 bases. Looked up from germline, CDR1 is MNHEY and CDR2 is SVGAGI. V shed 6 bases and J 9 bases; nucleotides not matched to a gene: 5. This CDR3 contains 14 residues. DNA for the CDR3: TGTGCCAGCAGGCGGACAGGGGGGGGTTCACCCCTCCACTTT. Its protein product is CASRRTGGGSPLHF.

The CDR3 protein is CASSVGGRPSYEQYF. CDR3 in DNA: TGTGCCAGCAGCGTAGGGGGGAGGCCGTCCTACGAGCAGTACTTC. V usage is TRBV9 and J usage is TRBJ2-7; tentatively, D is TRBD2 (6 bases). The CDR3 has 15 amino acids. Between the trimmed V and J ends, which lost 0 bases and 1 base, there was a span of 11 bases. In germline, CDR1 is SGDLS, CDR2 YYNGEE.

Written as DNA, the CDR3 is TGTGCCAGCAGCCTCGGGGTCCGGACAGTGGTCGCCGAGCAGTACTTC. Its protein product is CASSLGVRTVVAEQYF. This rearrangement joins TRBV7-6 to TRBJ2-7; maybe TRBD1 (6 bases). CDR3 length equals 16 residues. Trimming removed 5 bases at V and 6 bases at J, with 23 bases between. Germline V CDR1 and CDR2: SGHVS, FNYEAQ.

The chain is built from TRBV30 and TRBJ1-5, with D possibly being TRBD1 (6 bases). The V end lost 1 base, the J end lost 7 bases, and 20 bases lay between the germline ends. Per germline, CDR1 GTSNPN and CDR2 SVGIG (reference sequence). CDR3 length equals 16 residues. CDR3 nucleotide sequence: TGTGCCTGGAGTGCCACCGCGGGGGCCTCACGGCAGCCCCAGCATTTT. Its protein product is CAWSATAGASRQPQHF.

V and J are TRBV6-5 and TRBJ2-1; TRBD2 aligns across 9 bases. V shed 2 bases, J shed 6 bases, and the junction held 5 bases outside the gene matches. This CDR3 contains 15 residues. From germline, CDR1 is MNHEY and CDR2 SVGAGI. Here the CDR3 DNA reads TGTGCCAGCAGTTACGGTCTAGCGGGGACCAATGAGCAGTTCTTC. Its protein product is CASSYGLAGTNEQFF.

The V call is TRBV19, the J call TRBJ2-7; TRBD2 is a possible D gene (7 bases). The CDR3 has 13 amino acids. With 3 bases removed from V and 5 bases from J, the gap between germline ends came to 11 bases. Germline assignment: CDR1 LNHDA and CDR2 SQIVND (reference sequence). For the CDR3, the DNA is TGTGCCAGTAGTATTACGGGGGGCCACGAGCAGTACTTC. As protein: CASSITGGHEQYF.

This chain uses TRBV2 with TRBJ1-5; the D is unclear. This CDR3 spans 13 amino acids. Germline-derived CDR1 and CDR2 are SNHLY and FYNNEI. The ends were cut back, 6 bases at V and 2 bases at J, with 8 bases in the middle. CDR3 DNA sequence: TGTGCCAGCAGGGAGAATGGCAATCAGCCCCAGCATTTT. Translation: CASRENGNQPQHF.

The chain joins TRBV28 to TRBJ2-6, with D perhaps assigned TRBD1 or TRBD2 (5 bases each). The CDR3 sequence is 15 residues long. Germline assignment: CDR1 MDHEN and CDR2 SYDVKM. Between the trimmed V and J ends, which lost 2 bases and 2 bases, there was a span of 7 bases. The DNA of the CDR3 is TGTGCCAGCAGTTTAGGGGGTGCTGGGGCCAACGTCCTGACTTTC. It yields the protein CASSLGGAGANVLTF.

The chain is built from TRBV27 and TRBJ2-6; the D gene could be TRBD1 or TRBD2 (6 bases each). The germline CDR1 and CDR2 sequences are MNHEY and SMNVEV (reference sequence). CDR3 length: 16 amino acids. V lost 3 bases, J lost 3 bases, and 12 bases lay in between. CDR3 DNA: TGTGCCAGCAGTTTTGAGGGGGGAGTTGGGGCCAACGTCCTGACTTTC. Translation gives CASSFEGGVGANVLTF.

This chain links TRBV5-1 with TRBJ2-5; D possibly corresponds to TRBD2 (5 bases). Germline V gives CDR1 SGHRS, CDR2 YFSETQ. The CDR3 totals 15 residues. Trimming removed 1 base at V and 5 bases at J, with 15 bases between. CDR3: CASSLTAARVETQYF. The CDR3 region has the DNA TGCGCCAGCAGCTTGACAGCGGCCCGAGTGGAGACCCAGTACTTC. Variable domain in full (rest from reference TRBV5-1 and TRBJ2-5): KAGVTQTPRYLIKTRGQQVTLSCSPISGHRSVSWYQQTPGQGLQFLFEYFSETQRNKGNFPGRFSGRQFSNSRSEMNVSTLELGDSALYLCASSLTAARVETQYFGPGTRLLVL.